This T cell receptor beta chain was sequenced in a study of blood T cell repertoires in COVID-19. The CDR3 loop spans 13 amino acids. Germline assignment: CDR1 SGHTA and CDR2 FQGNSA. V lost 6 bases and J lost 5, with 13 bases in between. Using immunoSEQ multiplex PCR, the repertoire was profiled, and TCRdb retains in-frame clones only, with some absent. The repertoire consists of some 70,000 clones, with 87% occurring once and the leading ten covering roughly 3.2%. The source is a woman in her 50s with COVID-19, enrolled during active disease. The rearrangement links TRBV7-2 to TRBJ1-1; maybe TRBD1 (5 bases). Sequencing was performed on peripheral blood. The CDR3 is CASSRQKLTEAFF. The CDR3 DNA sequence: TGTGCCAGCAGTAGACAGAAGTTGACTGAAGCTTTCTTT.